The 32 T cell receptor beta chains in this list originate from one sample, sequenced in a study of cytomegalovirus exposure and HLA in healthy donors. The PCR made use of 60 Vbeta and 13 Jbeta primers. Profiled with immunoSEQ multiplex PCR; TCRdb holds only in-frame clones, not every one. Among 130,000 or so clones listed, roughly 82% were seen once. Specimen: PBMCs. The source is a man aged 18 to 35 in good health and CMV-seropositive.

V usage is TRBV7-6 and J usage is TRBJ1-4; 7 bases align to TRBD1. The germline V gene has CDR1 SGHVS and CDR2 FNYEAQ. The CDR3 spans 16 residues. Trimming at V came to 7 bases and at J to 0 bases, leaving 8 bases not matched to a gene. The CDR3 nucleotides read TGTGCCAGCAAAACAGGGGCCGCAGCAACTAATGAAAAACTGTTTTTT. Translation gives CASKTGAAATNEKLFF.

CDR3 coding DNA: TGCAGCGTTGCAGGGGATCTGAACACTGAAGCTTTCTTT. Protein product: CSVAGDLNTEAFF. The V call is TRBV29-1, the J call TRBJ1-1, with D possibly TRBD1 on 6 matching bases. The CDR3 has 13 residues. V dropped 4 bases and J dropped 0 bases, with 9 bases sitting between them. Germline loops: CDR1 SQVTM, CDR2 ANQGSEA.

The chain carries TRBV11-2 and TRBJ2-5; D is perhaps TRBD2 (6 bases). This CDR3 has 13 residues. CDR1 and CDR2 (germline): SGHAT, FQNNGV. Deletions cut 5 bases from V and 5 bases from J, with 12 bases between. The CDR3 is CASSLGGIETQYF. The CDR3 DNA reads as TGTGCCAGCAGCCTCGGGGGAATCGAGACCCAGTACTTC. Full variable domain (remainder filled in from reference TRBV11-2 and TRBJ2-5): EAGVAQSPRYKIIEKRQSVAFWCNPISGHATLYWYQQILGQGPKLLIQFQNNGVVDDSQLPKDRFSAERLKGVDSTLKIQPAKLEDSAVYLCASSLGGIETQYFGPGTRLLVL.

The chain carries TRBV7-8 and TRBJ2-2, with D possibly matching TRBD2 (6 bases). Germline V gives CDR1 SGHVS, CDR2 FQNEAQ. Trimming cost V 5 bases and J 4 bases, with 17 bases left between them. The CDR3 extends over 16 amino acids. The CDR3 region is CASSNRGRRSTGELFF. The CDR3 DNA follows: TGTGCCAGCAGCAATCGGGGGAGGCGGAGCACCGGGGAGCTGTTTTTT.

The rearrangement joins TRBV21-1 to TRBJ2-7; the table's D gene call, TRBD1, was not cross checked with the DNA. TRBV21-1 is classified as a pseudogene. The CDR3 totals 16 residues. The CDR3 loop is CASSSPGQGPIYEQYF. In DNA, the CDR3 is TGTGCCAGCAGCTCGCCGGGACAGGGGCCGATATACGAGCAGTACTTC.

The gene calls are TRBV18 and TRBJ2-7, with 7 nucleotides matching TRBD1. In germline, CDR1 is KGHSH, CDR2 LQKENI. V gave up 6 bases and J gave up 7 bases; unmatched junction bases: 15. The CDR3 is 15 residues long. CDR3 loop: CASSRGTAQQGEQYF. CDR3 DNA: TGTGCCAGCTCGCGAGGGACAGCTCAGCAAGGGGAGCAGTACTTC.

This chain joins TRBV4-1 and TRBJ2-7; 10 nucleotides align to TRBD2. V was pared by 0 bases and J by 3 bases, with 5 bases of the junction left unmatched. This CDR3 spans 16 amino acids. The germline gives CDR1 MGHRA, CDR2 YSYEKL. CDR3 amino acids: CASSQEKREGIYEQYF. The CDR3 DNA reads as TGCGCCAGCAGCCAAGAAAAGCGGGAGGGCATCTACGAGCAGTACTTC.

This clone was seen only a few times. In DNA form, the CDR3 reads TGCGCCAGCAGCCAAGAATGGTCCCGGCAAGAGACCCAGTACTTC. Protein: CASSQEWSRQETQYF. The chain combines TRBV4-1 with TRBJ2-5; no clear D gene. Germline V gives CDR1 MGHRA, CDR2 YSYEKL. Trimming took off 0 bases at V and 2 bases at J, with 10 bases between the two ends. The CDR3 totals 15 residues.

This rearrangement joins TRBV29-1 to TRBJ1-2; 8 bases agree with TRBD1. The length of the CDR3 is 12 residues. Losses at the gene ends were 5 bases for V and 6 bases for J; bases not matched to a gene: 5. CDR1 and CDR2 (germline): SQVTM, ANQGSEA. CDR3 region: CSVRQDRDGYTF. In DNA, the CDR3 is TGCAGCGTTCGCCAGGACAGGGATGGCTACACCTTC. The full variable domain, in which reference TRBV29-1 and TRBJ1-2 provide the parts outside the CDR3, is SAVISQKPSRDICQRGTSLTIQCQVDSQVTMMFWYRQQPGQSLTLIATANQGSEATYESGFVIDKFPISRPNLTFSTLTVSNMSPEDSSIYLCSVRQDRDGYTFGSGTRLTVV.

The chain employs TRBV28 and TRBJ2-1; 7 bases match TRBD1. Trimming took 1 base from V and 7 from J; bases not matched to a gene: 13. Germline CDR1 reads MDHEN; CDR2 reads SYDVKM. This CDR3 has 17 amino acids. The CDR3 here is CASSLLYGQVPRNEQFF. CDR3 in DNA: TGTGCCAGCAGTTTATTGTACGGACAGGTCCCGAGGAATGAGCAGTTCTTC. The full variable domain, in which reference TRBV28 and TRBJ2-1 provide the parts outside the CDR3, is DVKVTQSSRYLVKRTGEKVFLECVQDMDHENMFWYRQDPGLGLRLIYFSYDVKMKEKGDIPEGYSVSREKKERFSLILESASTNQTSMYLCASSLLYGQVPRNEQFFGPGTRLTVL.

This rearrangement joins TRBV2 to TRBJ1-5; 8 bases line up with TRBD1. Germline CDR1 is SNHLY and CDR2 is FYNNEI. The CDR3 spans 14 residues. V trimming: 4 bases; J trimming: 7 bases; junction bases outside the gene matches: 6. As DNA, the CDR3 is TGTGCCAGCAGTGGAGGACAGGGAGTCCAGCCCCAGCATTTT. It encodes CASSGGQGVQPQHF.

In nucleotides, the CDR3 is TGCAGCCCTCAGCAGGGAGAGACCCAGTACTTC. It encodes CSPQQGETQYF. The V gene is TRBV29-1, the J gene TRBJ2-5; tentatively, D is TRBD1 (5 bases). The CDR3 covers 11 residues. V lost 8 bases and J lost 4, with 11 bases in between. CDR1 SQVTM and CDR2 ANQGSEA come from the germline V gene.

The chain joins TRBV29-1 to TRBJ2-3; D is perhaps TRBD2 (5 bases). The germline CDR1 and CDR2 sequences are SQVTM and ANQGSEA. The CDR3 sequence is 13 residues long. V dropped 2 bases and J dropped 2 bases, with 8 bases sitting between them. The CDR3 bases are TGCAGCGTTGAAAAAGCGGTCACAGATACGCAGTATTTT. It yields the protein CSVEKAVTDTQYF.

The V and J genes are TRBV5-4 and TRBJ1-1; 8 bases align to TRBD1. The CDR3 is made up of 15 amino acids. Germline CDR1 is SGHNT and CDR2 is YYREEE (reference sequence). The J segment lost 1 base and the V segment lost 4 bases, leaving 6 bases of the junction unmatched. This chain's CDR3 is CASSLWTGTNTEAFF. In DNA, the CDR3 is TGTGCCAGCAGCCTGTGGACAGGGACGAACACTGAAGCTTTCTTT.

The chain employs TRBV10-3 and TRBJ2-1; D might be TRBD2 (6 bases). The CDR3 spans 12 residues. V lost 2 bases and J 12 bases, leaving 11 bases between the germline ends. The germline gives CDR1 ENHRY, CDR2 SYGVKD. The CDR3 loop reads CAISEPGGVQFF. CDR3 bases: TGTGCCATCAGTGAGCCCGGGGGTGTGCAGTTCTTC.

This clone appeared once. An end of the junction differs from the germline gene, which may be a read error. The chain recombines TRBV2 with TRBJ2-7, with 15 bases aligning to TRBD2. There are 15 residues in the CDR3. CDR1 and CDR2 (germline): SNHLY, FYNNEI. CDR3 coding DNA: TGTGCCAGCAGTAATCCCGGGACTAGCGGGAGGCCCCGATCCTTC. Translation: CASSNPGTSGRPRSF.

The V call is TRBV27, the J call TRBJ2-7; no definite D call. Per the germline V gene, CDR1 is MNHEY and CDR2 is SMNVEV (reference sequence). The CDR3 runs 11 residues. V was clipped by 4 bases and J by 6 bases, with 7 bases between them. CDR3 region: CASSSFCEQYF. CDR3 DNA: TGTGCCAGCAGTTCCTTTTGCGAGCAGTACTTC.

The count of this clone is one. This sequence joins TRBV6-1 and TRBJ2-7; D is unresolved. The germline CDR1 and CDR2 sequences are MNHNS and SASEGT. The V end lost 2 bases, the J end lost 5 bases, and 10 bases lay between the germline ends. This CDR3 spans 13 amino acids. The CDR3 DNA reads TGTGCCAGCAGTGAAAGAGGAAGGAACGAGCAGTACTTC. This translates into CASSERGRNEQYF.

This clone has just one count. The rearrangement links TRBV10-3 to TRBJ2-3, with 11 bases that match TRBD2. The CDR3 loop spans 16 amino acids. Germline values: CDR1 ENHRY, CDR2 SYGVKD. V was clipped by 2 bases and J by 7 bases; unmatched bases: 8. Here the CDR3 DNA reads TGTGCCATCAGTGAGGCGTTAGCGGGAGGGATCAATACGCAGTATTTT. Encoded protein: CAISEALAGGINTQYF.

This chain links TRBV19 with TRBJ1-5; the D gene is possibly TRBD1 (5 bases). Trimming took 5 bases from V and 7 from J, leaving 18 bases between them. The CDR3 spans 15 residues. Germline V CDR1 and CDR2: LNHDA, SQIVND (reference sequence). The CDR3 loop reads CASSSYPTAGQPQHF. The CDR3 coding sequence is TGTGCCAGTAGTTCTTACCCGACAGCGGGGCAGCCCCAGCATTTT.

This chain joins TRBV27 and TRBJ2-2; D uncertain. The CDR3 totals 13 residues. Per germline, CDR1 MNHEY and CDR2 SMNVEV (reference sequence). V was shortened by 7 bases and J by 5 bases, with 11 bases between the two germline ends. As DNA, the CDR3 is TGTGCCAGCACTGGATCCGGGACCGGGGAGCTGTTTTTT. It yields the protein CASTGSGTGELFF.

The V gene is TRBV4-1, the J gene TRBJ2-1; 12 positions match TRBD2. V was pared by 5 bases and J by 6 bases, with 5 bases of the junction left unmatched. This CDR3 contains 15 residues. CDR1 and CDR2 (germline): MGHRA, YSYEKL. The chain's CDR3 is CASSWGLAGPNEQFF. Written as DNA, the CDR3 is TGCGCCAGCAGCTGGGGACTAGCGGGTCCCAATGAGCAGTTCTTC.

In this sample, this clone turned up once. The V and J genes are TRBV18 and TRBJ1-1; D gene uncertain. Trimming shortened V by 3 bases and J by 5 bases, and 13 bases separated the two germline ends. The germline V gene encodes CDR1 KGHSH and CDR2 LQKENI. The CDR3 covers 14 residues. CDR3 in amino acids: CASSPGGYETEAFF. The CDR3 region has the DNA TGTGCCAGCTCACCGGGAGGGTATGAGACTGAAGCTTTCTTT. The whole variable domain, filled in from reference TRBV18 and TRBJ1-1, reads NAGVMQNPRHLVRRRGQEARLRCSPMKGHSHVYWYRQLPEEGLKFMVYLQKENIIDESGMPKERFSAEFPKEGPSILRIQQVVRGDSAAYFCASSPGGYETEAFFGQGTRLTVV.

The genes are TRBV5-1 and TRBJ2-5; 9 bases line up with TRBD1. CDR3 length: 15 amino acids. After removal of 3 bases from V and 9 bases from J, the junction contained 12 bases not matched to a gene. Germline CDR1 and CDR2: SGHRS and YFSETQ. CDR3 sequence: CASSYEQGASHPQYF. The CDR3, as DNA: TGCGCCAGCAGCTATGAACAGGGGGCGAGCCACCCCCAGTACTTC.

This sequence joins TRBV6-1 and TRBJ2-3, with D possibly TRBD2 on 5 matching bases. The V end was cut by 1 base, the J end by 0 bases, with 11 bases between. CDR3 length equals 16 residues. Germline V CDR1 and CDR2: MNHNS, SASEGT. The CDR3 region is CASSEESGGSTDTQYF. In DNA form, the CDR3 reads TGTGCCAGCAGTGAAGAATCGGGCGGGAGCACAGATACGCAGTATTTT.

J is TRBJ1-3 and V is TRBV7-2; D gene ambiguous. CDR3 size: 14 residues. The V end lost 0 bases, the J end lost 2 bases, and 5 bases lay between the germline ends. Germline V gene sequence: CDR1 SGHTA, CDR2 FQGNSA. The CDR3 DNA is TGTGCCAGCAGCTTAGCAACAGCTGGAAACACCATATATTTT. Its translation is CASSLATAGNTIYF.

The chain recombines TRBV6-6 with TRBJ1-5; no clear D. With 6 bases removed from V and 2 bases from J, the gap between germline ends came to 14 bases. The germline V gene has CDR1 MNHNY and CDR2 SVGAGI (reference sequence). This CDR3 is 15 amino acids long. CDR3 residues: CASSRLGRGNQPQHF. The CDR3 DNA sequence: TGTGCCAGCAGCAGACTTGGCCGGGGCAATCAGCCCCAGCATTTT.

This clone has just one count. The chain carries TRBV7-9 and TRBJ1-1, with D possibly matching TRBD1 (5 bases). Looked up from germline, CDR1 is SEHNR and CDR2 is FQNEAQ (reference sequence). CDR3 length: 14 residues. The V and J ends lost 1 base and 5 bases respectively, with 11 bases between them. This CDR3 reads CASSLDLSGTEAFF. In DNA, the CDR3 is TGTGCCAGCAGCTTAGATTTGTCAGGGACTGAAGCTTTCTTT.

This clone has a handful of counts. The V and J genes are TRBV6-1 and TRBJ2-7; D not certain. V dropped 3 bases and J dropped 9 bases, with 15 bases sitting between them. CDR3 length: 13 residues. Germline-derived CDR1 and CDR2 are MNHNS and SASEGT. CDR3 DNA: TGTGCCAGCAGTGACGTGTCCCCCCCGGGGCAGTACTTC. Translated: CASSDVSPPGQYF.

The chain links TRBV9 to TRBJ2-7; 9 nucleotides align to TRBD1. The V gene end was trimmed by 4 bases and the J gene end by 6 bases; junction bases not matched to a gene: 11. This CDR3 has 15 residues. CDR1 and CDR2 from the germline V gene are SGDLS and YYNGEE. CDR3: CASSSFSGQGGEQYF. The DNA of the CDR3 is TGTGCCAGCAGCTCATTCTCGGGACAGGGTGGCGAGCAGTACTTC.

This clone was observed a few times. This chain connects TRBV5-1 to TRBJ2-1, with 12 bases that match TRBD2. V was pared by 3 bases and J by 5 bases, with 3 bases of the junction left unmatched. This CDR3 contains 15 residues. Germline values: CDR1 SGHRS, CDR2 YFSETQ. CDR3 nucleotides: TGCGCCAGCAGCTGGACTAGCGGGACTAACAATGAGCAGTTCTTC. This translates into CASSWTSGTNNEQFF.

This rearrangement joins TRBV10-3 to TRBJ2-3; TRBD2 aligns across 10 bases. The germline CDR1 and CDR2 sequences are ENHRY and SYGVKD. Trimming cost V 10 bases and J 2 bases; bases outside gene matches: 12. The CDR3 is made up of 16 amino acids. The CDR3 region has the DNA TGTGCCACCATAGCGGGAGGACTAAAAGCCACAGATACGCAGTATTTT. Its translation: CATIAGGLKATDTQYF.